This T cell receptor (beta chain) emerged from a study of circulating and synovial CD4+ cells in juvenile arthritis. Overall study results and limits: Overlap with synovium rose as more T cells were sequenced. Circulating pathogenic-like lymphocytes shared a substantially higher fraction of CDR3 sequences with synovium than bulk blood. Bulk blood CD4 repertoires were more diverse than these.

CDR3 size: 15 residues. The J segment lost 2 bases and the V segment lost 3 bases, leaving 5 bases of the junction unmatched. Germline V CDR1 and CDR2: KGHSH, LQKENI. Sequencing was performed with immunoSEQ multiplex PCR; in TCRdb, only in-frame clones are kept and a portion is missing. Here the sample spans around 17,000 clones, about 90% being singletons. With regard to this clone: Its antigen is undetermined.

This chain connects TRBV18 to TRBJ1-1, with 8 bases lining up with TRBD1. The material sequenced was CD4+ T cells from blood. The source of this sequence is a human donor with juvenile idiopathic arthritis. The CDR3 protein is CASSPSTGGNTEAFF. In DNA, the CDR3 is TGTGCCAGCTCACCCTCAACAGGGGGTAACACTGAAGCTTTCTTT.